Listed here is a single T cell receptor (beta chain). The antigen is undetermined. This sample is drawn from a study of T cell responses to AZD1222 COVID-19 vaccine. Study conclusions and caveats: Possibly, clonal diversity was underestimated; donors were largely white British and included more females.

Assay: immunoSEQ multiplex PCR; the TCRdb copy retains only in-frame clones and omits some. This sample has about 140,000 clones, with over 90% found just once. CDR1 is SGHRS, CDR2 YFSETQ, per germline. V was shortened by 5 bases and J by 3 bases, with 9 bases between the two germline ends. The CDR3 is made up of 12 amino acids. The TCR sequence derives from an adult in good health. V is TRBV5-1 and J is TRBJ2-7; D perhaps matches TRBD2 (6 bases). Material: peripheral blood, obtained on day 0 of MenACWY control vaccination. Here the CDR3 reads CASRSGLYEQYF. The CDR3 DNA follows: TGCGCCAGCAGATCGGGACTCTACGAGCAGTACTTC.